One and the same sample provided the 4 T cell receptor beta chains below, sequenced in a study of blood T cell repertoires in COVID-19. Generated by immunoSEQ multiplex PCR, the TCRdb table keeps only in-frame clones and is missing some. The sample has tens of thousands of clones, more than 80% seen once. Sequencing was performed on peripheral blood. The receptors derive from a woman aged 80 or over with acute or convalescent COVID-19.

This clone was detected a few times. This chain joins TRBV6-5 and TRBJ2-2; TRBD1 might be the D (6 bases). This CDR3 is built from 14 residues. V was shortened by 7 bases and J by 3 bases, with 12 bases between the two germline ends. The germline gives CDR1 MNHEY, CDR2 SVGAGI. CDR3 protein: CASIRGSDTGELFF. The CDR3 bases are TGTGCCAGCATAAGGGGGTCGGACACCGGGGAGCTGTTTTTT.

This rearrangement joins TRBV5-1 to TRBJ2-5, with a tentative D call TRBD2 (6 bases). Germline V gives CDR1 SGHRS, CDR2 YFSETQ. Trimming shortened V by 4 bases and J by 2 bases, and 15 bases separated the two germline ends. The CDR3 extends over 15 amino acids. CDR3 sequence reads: CASSLLRAGQETQYF. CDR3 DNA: TGCGCCAGCAGCCTTCTGAGAGCGGGTCAAGAGACCCAGTACTTC.

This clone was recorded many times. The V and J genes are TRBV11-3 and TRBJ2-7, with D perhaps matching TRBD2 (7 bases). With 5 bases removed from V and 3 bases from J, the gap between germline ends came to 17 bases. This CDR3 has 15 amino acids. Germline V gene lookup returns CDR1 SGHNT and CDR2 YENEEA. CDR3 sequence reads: CASSLLSGGHYEQYF. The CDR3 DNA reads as TGTGCCAGCAGCCTCCTCTCGGGGGGCCACTACGAGCAGTACTTC.

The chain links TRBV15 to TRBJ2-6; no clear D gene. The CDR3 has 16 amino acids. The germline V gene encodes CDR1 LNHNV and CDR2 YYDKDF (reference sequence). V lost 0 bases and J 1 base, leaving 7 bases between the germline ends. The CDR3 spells CATSRDLRSGANVLTF. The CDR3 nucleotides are TGTGCCACCAGCAGAGATCTGCGGTCTGGGGCCAACGTCCTGACTTTC.